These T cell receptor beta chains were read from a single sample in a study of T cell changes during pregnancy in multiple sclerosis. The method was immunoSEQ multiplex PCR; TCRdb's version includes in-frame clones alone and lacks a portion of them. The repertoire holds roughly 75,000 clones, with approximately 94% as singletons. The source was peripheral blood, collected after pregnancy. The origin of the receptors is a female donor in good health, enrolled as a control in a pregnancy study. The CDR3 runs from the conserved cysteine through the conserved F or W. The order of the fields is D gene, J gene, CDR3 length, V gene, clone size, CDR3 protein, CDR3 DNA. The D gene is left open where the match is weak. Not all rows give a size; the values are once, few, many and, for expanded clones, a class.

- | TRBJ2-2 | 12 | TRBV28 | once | CASSRETGELFF | TGTGCCAGCAGCCGGGAAACCGGGGAGCTGTTTTTT
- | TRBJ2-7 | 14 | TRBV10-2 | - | CASSPGLSSYEQYF | TGCGCCAGCAGTCCGGGACTCAGCTCCTACGAGCAGTACTTC
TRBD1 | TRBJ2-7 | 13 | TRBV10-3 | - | CAIGTGGYHEQYF | TGTGCCATTGGGACAGGGGGCTACCACGAGCAGTACTTC
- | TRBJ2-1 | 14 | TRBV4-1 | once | CASSRSGERGEQFF | TGCGCCAGCAGCCGAAGTGGGGAGCGCGGTGAGCAGTTCTTC
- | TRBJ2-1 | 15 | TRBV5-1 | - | CASTTLGGIYNEQFF | TGCGCCAGCACCACACTAGGCGGGATCTACAATGAGCAGTTCTTC
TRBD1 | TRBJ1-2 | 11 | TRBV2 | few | CASSQGVRYTF | TGTGCCAGCAGTCAGGGGGTGCGCTACACCTTC
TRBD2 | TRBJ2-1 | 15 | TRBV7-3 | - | CASSNLAVSYNEQFF | TGTGCCAGCTCCAACCTAGCGGTCTCCTACAATGAGCAGTTCTTC
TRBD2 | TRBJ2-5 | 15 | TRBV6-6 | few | CASSYSTGGGETQYF | TGTGCCAGCAGTTACTCAACCGGGGGGGGAGAGACCCAGTACTTC
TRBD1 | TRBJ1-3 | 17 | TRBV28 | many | CASSLFFGDSSGNTIYF | TGTGCCAGCAGTTTATTTTTCGGGGACAGCTCTGGAAACACCATATATTTT
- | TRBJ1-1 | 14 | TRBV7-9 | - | CASSLGGLVSEAFF | TGTGCCAGCAGCTTAGGAGGGTTGGTCTCTGAAGCTTTCTTT
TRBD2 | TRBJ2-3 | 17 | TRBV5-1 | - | CASSLGLAGGYTDTQYF | TGCGCCAGCAGCTTGGGACTAGCGGGGGGATACACAGATACGCAGTATTTT
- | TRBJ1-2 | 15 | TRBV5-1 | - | CASSLVGDPNYGYTF | TGCGCCAGCAGCTTGGTCGGGGATCCTAACTATGGCTACACCTTC
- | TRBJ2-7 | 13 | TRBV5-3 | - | CARSLAGSYEQYF | TGTGCCAGAAGCTTGGCAGGGTCCTACGAGCAGTACTTC
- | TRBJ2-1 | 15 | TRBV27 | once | CASSTSRRAYNEQFF | -
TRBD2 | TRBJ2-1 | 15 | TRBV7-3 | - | CASSLGGRAPNEQFF | TGTGCCAGCAGCTTAGGGGGGAGGGCCCCGAATGAGCAGTTCTTC
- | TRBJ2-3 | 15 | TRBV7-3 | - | CASSSSSLRTDTQYF | TGTGCCAGCAGCTCCTCTAGTCTACGCACAGATACGCAGTATTTT
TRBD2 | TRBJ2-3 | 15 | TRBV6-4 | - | CASSETSGGTDTQYF | TGTGCCAGCAGTGAAACTAGCGGGGGCACAGATACGCAGTATTTT
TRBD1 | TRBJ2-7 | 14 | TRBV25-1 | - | CASSEDRGAYEQYF | TGTGCCAGCAGTGAGGACAGGGGGGCCTACGAGCAGTACTTC
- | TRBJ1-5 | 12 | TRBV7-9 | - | CASSLGDQPQHF | TGTGCCAGCAGCCTCGGGGATCAGCCCCAGCATTTT
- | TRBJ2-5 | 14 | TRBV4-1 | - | CASSQVSSVETQYF | TGCGCCAGCAGCCAAGTTTCTAGCGTAGAGACCCAGTACTTC
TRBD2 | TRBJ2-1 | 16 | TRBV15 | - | CATSTSLAGPYNEQFF | TGTGCCACCAGCACTTCACTAGCGGGGCCCTACAATGAGCAGTTCTTC
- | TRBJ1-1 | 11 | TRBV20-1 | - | CSARVAAEAFF | TGCAGTGCTAGAGTGGCAGCTGAAGCTTTCTTT
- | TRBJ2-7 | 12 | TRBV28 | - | CASKRWGNEQYF | TGTGCCAGCAAGCGGTGGGGAAACGAGCAGTACTTC
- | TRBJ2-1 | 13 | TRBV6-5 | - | CASKTSSYNEQFF | TGTGCCAGCAAAACGAGCTCCTACAATGAGCAGTTCTTC
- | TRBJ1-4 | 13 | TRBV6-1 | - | CANGGGLGEKLFF | TGTGCCAATGGTGGGGGACTGGGTGAAAAACTGTTTTTT
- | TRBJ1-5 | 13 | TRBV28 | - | CASSLDRTSPQHF | TGTGCCAGCAGTTTAGACAGGACCTCGCCCCAGCATTTT
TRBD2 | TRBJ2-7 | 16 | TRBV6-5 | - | CASSYLTSGSIYEQYF | TGTGCCAGCAGTTACCTGACTAGCGGGAGTATCTACGAGCAGTACTTC
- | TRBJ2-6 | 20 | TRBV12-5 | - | CASGYPSVGGTHSGANVLTF | TGTGCTAGTGGGTACCCCTCTGTCGGGGGTACTCACTCTGGGGCCAACGTCCTGACTTTC
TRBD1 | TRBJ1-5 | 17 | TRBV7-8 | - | CASSLDPRDSKNQPQHF | TGTGCCAGCAGCTTAGACCCCCGGGACAGTAAGAATCAGCCCCAGCATTTT
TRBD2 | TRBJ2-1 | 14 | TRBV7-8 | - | CASSGRLLYNEQFF | TGTGCCAGTAGCGGGAGGCTCCTTTACAATGAGCAGTTCTTC
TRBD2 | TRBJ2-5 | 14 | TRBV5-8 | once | CASSWGLDQETQYF | TGTGCCAGCAGCTGGGGACTAGACCAAGAGACCCAGTACTTC
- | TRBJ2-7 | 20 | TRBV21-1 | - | CASSEYYPGGRLDGLYEQYF | TGTGCCAGCAGCGAATATTATCCGGGGGGGAGGCTGGATGGCCTTTACGAGCAGTACTTC
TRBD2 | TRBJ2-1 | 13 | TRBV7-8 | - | CASGLAGIREQFF | TGTGCCAGCGGACTAGCGGGAATCCGGGAGCAGTTCTTC
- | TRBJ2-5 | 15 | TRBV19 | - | CASSIRSGPGETQYF | TGTGCCAGTAGTATACGCTCGGGCCCGGGGGAGACCCAGTACTTC
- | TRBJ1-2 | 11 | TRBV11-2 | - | CASSQGTLLTF | TGTGCCAGCAGCCAAGGGACACTTTTAACCTTC
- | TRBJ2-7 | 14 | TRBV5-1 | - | CASSSAGHDYEQYF | TGCGCCAGCAGCTCAGCGGGACACGACTACGAGCAGTACTTC